The clone carrying this TCR beta chain has more than one count but fewer than ten. The investigators amplified TCR beta CDR3 regions from RNA transcripts. First-round RT-PCR with HTBI primers amplified the TCR CDR3 region. One entry per CDR3 protein results from TCRdb running MiXCR on the multiplex PCR reads. The sample has hundreds of thousands of distinct CDR3 sequences, around 15% seen once. Germline loops: CDR1 SGHVS, CDR2 FQNEAQ. V lost 0 bases to trimming and J lost 9 bases; unmatched junction nucleotides: 7. This CDR3 contains 16 residues. Patients aged 18 to 65 with hyperthyroidism were newly diagnosed, with duration under 2 months. Patients showing uncontrolled infection, other autoimmune disease, pregnancy or lactation were ineligible. This sample is part of a study of T cells in Graves' hyperthyroidism and ophthalmopathy. The wider study: The authors collected peripheral blood at initial diagnosis, before any treatment.

This TCR came from a woman aged 18-30 years with Graves' hyperthyroidism. V usage is TRBV7-8 and J usage is TRBJ2-7; TRBD2 matches 14 bases. The sample taken for sequencing was blood. In DNA form, the CDR3 reads TGTGCCAGCAGCTTAGCGCTAGGGACTAGCGGGAGAGGGCAGTACTTC. Its translation: CASSLALGTSGRGQYF. Complete variable domain (other parts from reference TRBV7-8 and TRBJ2-7): GAGVSQSPRYKVAKRGQDVALRCDPISGHVSLFWYQQALGQGPEFLTYFQNEAQLDKSGLPSDRFFAERPEGSVSTLKIQRTQQEDSAVYLCASSLALGTSGRGQYFGPGTRLTVT.